This record looks at one T cell receptor beta chain sequence and its context. Its matching antigen is unknown. Genomic DNA per cell subset filled all wells of several immunoSEQ plates. The data were produced by immunoSEQ multiplex PCR, yet TCRdb's version contains in-frame clones alone and is incomplete. The sample comprises roughly 2.2 million clones, approximately 93% of which are singletons, and 0.39% rests with the top ten. Germline V gene sequence: CDR1 MRHNA, CDR2 SNTAGT. V shed 0 bases, J shed 5 bases, and the junction held 3 bases outside the gene matches. The CDR3 is made up of 14 amino acids. The data belong to a study of shared clonotypes between healthy human individuals. Study-wide context: Per-donor plates numbered three CD4 naive, three CD4 memory, two CD8 naive and one CD8 memory.

General study points: Between a few donors, naive CD4 clonotypes were shared at a level of approximately 5%. Clonotypes shared by all four sorted-subset donors had higher generation probabilities than non-shared clonotypes.

The sequenced sample consisted of naive CD4+ T cells from PBMCs. Subset indicated: CD45RA+ positively selected. The chain uses TRBV6-4 and TRBJ1-2; 7 bases map to TRBD1. This TCR derives from a man between 18 and 29 years old in good health. Some clones in this sample may be carry-over from other donors' samples. CDR3 sequence: CASSDSSGGYGYTF. Written as DNA, the CDR3 is TGTGCCAGCAGTGACTCGTCAGGGGGATATGGCTACACCTTC.